This T cell receptor (beta chain) appears in the sequencing data of a study of cytomegalovirus exposure and HLA in healthy donors. Per germline, CDR1 SGHTA and CDR2 FQGNSA. This CDR3 region has 14 residues. Trimming removed 5 bases from V and 8 bases from J; junction bases left unmatched: 8. Vbeta (60) and Jbeta (13) primers were used in the PCR. Method: immunoSEQ multiplex PCR; TCRdb's copy keeps in-frame clones and lacks some. The sample carries 210,000 or so clones, approximately 87% recorded once. The sample was PBMCs. This TCR was recovered from a human donor in good health. The gene calls are TRBV7-2 and TRBJ2-1, with 8 bases lining up with TRBD2. The CDR3 loop is CASSTSGGRDEQFF. CDR3 coding DNA: TGTGCCAGCAGCACTAGCGGAGGGAGGGATGAGCAGTTCTTC.